These 13 T cell receptor beta chains share one sample of origin, sequenced in a study of T cells in tumors after PD-1 blockade. TCRdb's table, derived via immunoSEQ multiplex PCR, lists solely in-frame clones and lacks some. The repertoire has 60,000 or so clones, roughly 78% of them found once; the top ten carry around 15%. The sequencing used PBMCs, collected before anti-PD-1 treatment. These receptors all stem from a human donor with basal cell carcinoma.

The chain joins TRBV11-1 to TRBJ1-1; D might be TRBD1 (5 bases). The ends were cut back, 7 bases at V and 5 bases at J, with 17 bases in the middle. Germline loops: CDR1 SGHAT, CDR2 FQDESV (reference sequence). The CDR3 spans 14 residues. CDR3 in amino acids: CASTRGMTGTEAFF. The CDR3 DNA reads TGTGCCAGCACCCGGGGCATGACCGGGACTGAAGCTTTCTTT.

The chain joins TRBV29-1 to TRBJ2-7, with TRBD1 as a possible D gene (6 bases). CDR1 and CDR2 from the germline V gene are SQVTM and ANQGSEA. The CDR3 length is 11 residues. V gave up 6 bases and J gave up 6 bases, with 12 bases separating them. The chain's CDR3 is CSVKQGSEQYF. CDR3 sequence (DNA): TGCAGCGTGAAACAGGGTTCCGAGCAGTACTTC.

This clone was observed once. This chain uses TRBV7-3 with TRBJ2-5; D tentatively reads TRBD1 or TRBD2 (6 bases each). The CDR3 spans 16 residues. V lost 4 bases to trimming and J lost 0 bases, with 15 bases between them. Germline V lookup: CDR1 SGHTA, CDR2 FQGTGA. This chain's CDR3 is CASSSEGGRYQETQYF. The CDR3 nucleotides read TGTGCCAGCAGCTCGGAGGGGGGCCGGTACCAAGAGACCCAGTACTTC.

The V call is TRBV19, the J call TRBJ1-5, with no clear D. The germline V and J ends were trimmed by 3 bases and 9 bases, with 9 bases remaining between them. CDR3 length: 12 residues. The germline CDR1 and CDR2 sequences are LNHDA and SQIVND (reference sequence). The CDR3 DNA is TGTGCCAGTAGTATCACCGCGGGGCCCCAGCATTTT. Amino acid sequence: CASSITAGPQHF. The entire variable domain, with the rest obtained from reference TRBV19 and TRBJ1-5, is as follows: DGGITQSPKYLFRKEGQNVTLSCEQNLNHDAMYWYRQDPGQGLRLIYYSQIVNDFQKGDIAEGYSVSREKKESFPLTVTSAQKNPTAFYLCASSITAGPQHFGDGTRLSIL.

This clone was recorded a few times. The chain combines TRBV10-3 with TRBJ1-5; no clear D gene. Between the trimmed V and J ends, which lost 3 bases and 5 bases, there was a span of 14 bases. Germline lookup yields CDR1 ENHRY and CDR2 SYGVKD. This CDR3 is built from 15 residues. The DNA of the CDR3 is TGTGCCATCAGTGATGTTCTCGAGAAGGATCAGCCCCAGCATTTT. It translates to CAISDVLEKDQPQHF.

The V call is TRBV29-1, the J call TRBJ1-1; tentative D call: TRBD1 (5 bases). Germline lookup yields CDR1 SQVTM and CDR2 ANQGSEA. V was clipped by 4 bases and J by 10 bases, with 16 bases between them. This CDR3 comprises 12 residues. The CDR3 loop reads CSVGGGNGRAFF. The CDR3, as DNA: TGCAGCGTTGGGGGGGGGAATGGTAGAGCTTTCTTT.

The chain recombines TRBV19 with TRBJ2-4; D perhaps matches TRBD1 (6 bases). The CDR3 extends over 14 amino acids. Deletions cut 7 bases from V and 1 base from J, with 11 bases between. The germline V gene has CDR1 LNHDA and CDR2 SQIVND (reference sequence). The CDR3 coding sequence is TGTGCCAGTACCTCAGGGGTGGCCAAAAACATTCAGTACTTC. It is translated as CASTSGVAKNIQYF.

The genes are TRBV19 and TRBJ2-3; 9 bases are a match to TRBD2. Trimming at V came to 5 bases and at J to 5 bases, leaving 8 bases not matched to a gene. CDR1 and CDR2 from the germline V gene are LNHDA and SQIVND (reference sequence). This CDR3 region has 15 residues. The CDR3 sequence is CASSGRGGQKDTQYF. CDR3 DNA sequence: TGTGCCAGTAGTGGGCGGGGGGGCCAGAAAGATACGCAGTATTTT.

This clone was picked up one time. The chain couples TRBV30 to TRBJ2-5, with TRBD1 matching 7 bases. Germline V gene lookup returns CDR1 GTSNPN and CDR2 SVGIG (reference sequence). Trimming removed 5 bases from V and 1 base from J; junction bases left unmatched: 7. CDR3 length: 14 residues. CDR3 region: CAWATTGLQETQYF. CDR3 in DNA: TGTGCCTGGGCTACGACAGGGCTCCAAGAGACCCAGTACTTC.

V gene TRBV6-1 combines with J gene TRBJ1-3, with no clear D. Looked up from germline, CDR1 is MNHNS and CDR2 is SASEGT. The CDR3 has 14 amino acids. Trimming pared 8 bases from V and 3 bases from J, leaving 14 bases between. The CDR3 sequence is CASARTGNGNTIYF. DNA for the CDR3: TGTGCCAGCGCGCGGACTGGGAATGGAAACACCATATATTTT.

J is TRBJ1-5 and V is TRBV6-1, with D possibly matching TRBD1 (6 bases). The CDR3 is made up of 19 amino acids. Germline V gene sequence: CDR1 MNHNS, CDR2 SASEGT. The ends were cut back, 1 base at V and 1 base at J, with 20 bases in the middle. CDR3 loop: CASSEVRFRTATSNQPQHF. The DNA for the CDR3 is TGTGCCAGCAGTGAAGTAAGATTCAGGACAGCCACAAGCAATCAGCCCCAGCATTTT.

This clone was seen only once. V gene TRBV2 combines with J gene TRBJ2-5; tentatively, D is TRBD1 or TRBD2 (6 bases each). The germline gives CDR1 SNHLY, CDR2 FYNNEI. Trimming took 0 bases from V and 7 from J, leaving 15 bases between them. This CDR3 spans 15 amino acids. CDR3 sequence (DNA): TGTGCCAGCAGTGAAGCGCTTGGGGGGCCGGGGACCCAGTACTTC. Translated: CASSEALGGPGTQYF.

The rearrangement uses TRBV2 and TRBJ1-2; D remains ambiguous. The germline V gene encodes CDR1 SNHLY and CDR2 FYNNEI. This CDR3 has 13 residues. The ends were cut back, 8 bases at V and 4 bases at J, with 14 bases in the middle. The CDR3 DNA follows: TGTGCCAGCGGGGAAGGACTTTTCTATGGCTACACCTTC. This translates into CASGEGLFYGYTF.